The clone carrying this T cell receptor (beta chain) was recorded at least ten times. Its specificity is not known. Trimming stripped 3 bases from V and 0 bases from J, with 5 bases between. The CDR3 extends over 13 amino acids. This specimen comes from a study of T cells in Graves' hyperthyroidism and ophthalmopathy. Overall study findings and caveats: In simple terms, a model built on 13 V-J features told ophthalmopathy apart from stable hyperthyroidism.

Regions amplified from RNA transcripts were the TCR beta CDR3 regions. First-round RT-PCR targeting the TCR CDR3 was performed with the HTBI primer set. In TCRdb, the multiplex PCR reads were re-called with MiXCR into one record per CDR3 protein. Of 400,000 to 550,000 distinct CDR3 sequences in the sample, approximately 15% were seen once. Sequences were obtained from blood. This receptor was identified in a young woman with Graves' hyperthyroidism. The chain carries TRBV12-3 or TRBV12-4 and TRBJ1-2; D ambiguous. This CDR3 reads CASSFSPNYGYTF. CDR3 in DNA: TGTGCCAGCAGTTTCAGCCCTAACTATGGCTACACCTTC.